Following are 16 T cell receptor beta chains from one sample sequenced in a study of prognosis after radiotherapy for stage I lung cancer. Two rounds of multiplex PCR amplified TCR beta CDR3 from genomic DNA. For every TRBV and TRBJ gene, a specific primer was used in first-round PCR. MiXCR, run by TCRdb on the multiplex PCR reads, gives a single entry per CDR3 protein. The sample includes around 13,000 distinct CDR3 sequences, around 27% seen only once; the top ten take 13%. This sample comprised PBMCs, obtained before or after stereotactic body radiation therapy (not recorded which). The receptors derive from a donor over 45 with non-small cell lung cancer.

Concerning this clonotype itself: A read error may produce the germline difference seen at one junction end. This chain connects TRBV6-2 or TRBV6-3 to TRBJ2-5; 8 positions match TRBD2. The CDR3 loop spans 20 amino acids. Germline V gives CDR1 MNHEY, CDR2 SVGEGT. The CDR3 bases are TGTGCCAGCAGCCAAGGGACTAGAGGGAAACTAATCCAAGAGCGAGAGAACCAGTACTTC. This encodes CASSQGTRGKLIQERENQYF.

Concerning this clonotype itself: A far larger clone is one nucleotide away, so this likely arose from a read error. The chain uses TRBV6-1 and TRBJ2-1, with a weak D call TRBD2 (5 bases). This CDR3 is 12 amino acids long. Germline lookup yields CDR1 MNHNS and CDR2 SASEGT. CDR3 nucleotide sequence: TGTGCCAACAGTTACGGGGAGAATGAGCAGTTCTTC. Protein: CANSYGENEQFF.

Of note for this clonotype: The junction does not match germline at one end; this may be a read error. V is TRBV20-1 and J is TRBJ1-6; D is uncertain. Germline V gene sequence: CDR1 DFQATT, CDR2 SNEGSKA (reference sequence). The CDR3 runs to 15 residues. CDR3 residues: CSARDQVTFDSPLHF. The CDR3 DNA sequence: TGCAGTGCTAGAGACCAGGTTACATTTGATTCACCACTCCACTTT.

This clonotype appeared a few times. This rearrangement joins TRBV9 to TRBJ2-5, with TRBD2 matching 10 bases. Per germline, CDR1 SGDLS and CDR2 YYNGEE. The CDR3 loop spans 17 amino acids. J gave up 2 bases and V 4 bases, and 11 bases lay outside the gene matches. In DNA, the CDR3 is TGTGCCAGCAGCTCCGGGGGGACTAGCGCTGATCAAGAGACCCAGTACTTC. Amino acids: CASSSGGTSADQETQYF.

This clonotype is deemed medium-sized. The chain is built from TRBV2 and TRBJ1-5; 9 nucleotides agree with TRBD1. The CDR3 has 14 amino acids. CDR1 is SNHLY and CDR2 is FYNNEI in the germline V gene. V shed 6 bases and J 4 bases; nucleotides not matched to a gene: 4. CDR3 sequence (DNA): TGTGCCAGCAGGGACGGACAGGGGAATCAGCCCCAGCATTTT. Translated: CASRDGQGNQPQHF.

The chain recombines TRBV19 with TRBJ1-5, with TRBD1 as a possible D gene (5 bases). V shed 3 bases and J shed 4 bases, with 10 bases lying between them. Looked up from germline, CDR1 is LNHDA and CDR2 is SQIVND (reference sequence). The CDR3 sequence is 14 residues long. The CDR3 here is CASSIDSGNQPQHF. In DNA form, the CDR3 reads TGTGCCAGTAGTATCGACAGTGGTAATCAGCCCCAGCATTTT.

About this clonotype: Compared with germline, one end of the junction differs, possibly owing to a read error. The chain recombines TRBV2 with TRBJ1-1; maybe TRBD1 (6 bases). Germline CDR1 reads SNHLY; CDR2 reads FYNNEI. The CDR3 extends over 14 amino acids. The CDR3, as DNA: TGTGCCAGCAGCGACGAGGGGAGGGACACTGAATCTTTCTTT. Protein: CASSDEGRDTESFF.

CDR3 loop: CASSELVLGVYKQYF. CDR3 DNA sequence: TGTGCCAGCAGTGAGCTAGTTCTGGGAGTTTACAAGCAGTACTTC. The genes are TRBV2 and TRBJ2-7; D is perhaps TRBD2 (5 bases). Germline loops: CDR1 SNHLY, CDR2 FYNNEI. This CDR3 is built from 15 residues. The germline V and J ends were trimmed by 3 bases and 8 bases, with 20 bases remaining between them.

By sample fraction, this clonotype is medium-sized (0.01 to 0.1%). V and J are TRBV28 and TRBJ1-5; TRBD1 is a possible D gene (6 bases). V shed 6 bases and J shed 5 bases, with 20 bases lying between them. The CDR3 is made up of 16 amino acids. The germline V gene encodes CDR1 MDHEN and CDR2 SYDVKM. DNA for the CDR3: TGTGCCAGCAGACAACCGGGACACGGACCAGATCAGCCCCAGCATTTT. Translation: CASRQPGHGPDQPQHF. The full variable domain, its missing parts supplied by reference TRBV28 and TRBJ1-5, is DVKVTQSSRYLVKRTGEKVFLECVQDMDHENMFWYRQDPGLGLRLIYFSYDVKMKEKGDIPEGYSVSREKKERFSLILESASTNQTSMYLCASRQPGHGPDQPQHFGDGTRLSIL.

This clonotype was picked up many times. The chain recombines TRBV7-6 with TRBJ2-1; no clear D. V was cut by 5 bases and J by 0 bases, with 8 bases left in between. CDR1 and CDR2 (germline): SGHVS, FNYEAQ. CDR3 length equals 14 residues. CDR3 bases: TGTGCCAGCAGCACGGACCTCTCCTACAATGAGCAGTTCTTC. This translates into CASSTDLSYNEQFF.

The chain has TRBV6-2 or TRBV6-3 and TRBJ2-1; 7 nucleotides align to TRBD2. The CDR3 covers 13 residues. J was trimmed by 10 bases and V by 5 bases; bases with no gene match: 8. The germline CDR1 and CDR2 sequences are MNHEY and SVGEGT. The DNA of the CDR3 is TGTGCCAGCAGTGTAGAGCGGGGAGGGGAGCAGTTCTTC. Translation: CASSVERGGEQFF.

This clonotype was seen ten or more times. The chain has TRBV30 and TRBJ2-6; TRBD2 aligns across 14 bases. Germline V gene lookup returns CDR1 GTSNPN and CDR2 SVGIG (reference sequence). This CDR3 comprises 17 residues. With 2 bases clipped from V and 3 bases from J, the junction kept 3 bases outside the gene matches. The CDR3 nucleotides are TGTGCCTGGAGTAGACTAGCGGGAGGGAGTGGGGCCAACGTCCTGACTTTC. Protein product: CAWSRLAGGSGANVLTF.

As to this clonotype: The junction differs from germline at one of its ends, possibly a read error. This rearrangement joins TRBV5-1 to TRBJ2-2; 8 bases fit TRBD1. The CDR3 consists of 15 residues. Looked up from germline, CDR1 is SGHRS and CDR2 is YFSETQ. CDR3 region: CASRQGTVNTGELFF. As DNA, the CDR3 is TGCGCTAGCAGACAGGGGACAGTGAACACCGGGGAGCTGTTTTTT.

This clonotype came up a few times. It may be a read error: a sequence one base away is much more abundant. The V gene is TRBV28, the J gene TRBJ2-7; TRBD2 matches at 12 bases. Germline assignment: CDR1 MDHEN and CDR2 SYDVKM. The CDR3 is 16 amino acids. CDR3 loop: CASSFLAGGSPYKQYF. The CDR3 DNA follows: TGTGCCAGCAGTTTCCTAGCGGGAGGGTCCCCCTACAAGCAGTACTTC.

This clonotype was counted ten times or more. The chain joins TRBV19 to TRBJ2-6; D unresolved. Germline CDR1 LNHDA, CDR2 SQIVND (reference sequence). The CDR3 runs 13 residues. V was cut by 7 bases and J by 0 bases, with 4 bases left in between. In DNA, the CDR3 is TGTGCCAGTAAGATCTCTGGGGCCAACGTCCTGACTTTC. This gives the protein CASKISGANVLTF.

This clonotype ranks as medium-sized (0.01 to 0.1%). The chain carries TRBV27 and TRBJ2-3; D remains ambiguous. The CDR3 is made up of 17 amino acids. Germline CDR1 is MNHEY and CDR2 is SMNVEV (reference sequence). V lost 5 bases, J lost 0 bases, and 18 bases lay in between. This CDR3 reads CASSPIDWTESTDTQYF. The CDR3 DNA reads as TGTGCCAGCAGTCCGATAGATTGGACCGAAAGCACAGATACGCAGTATTTT.